This T cell receptor (beta chain) was retrieved from a study of shared clonotypes between healthy human individuals. Sequencing used immunoSEQ multiplex PCR; TCRdb keeps in-frame clones, though not all of them. The sample records about 2.5 million clones, approximately 90% being singletons. Study-level results: Estimated richness values were generally larger in naive subsets than in memory subsets.

About this clone itself: What it recognizes is unknown.

Every donor was a Caucasian adult from Nashville, Tennessee. The clonotype was recovered from a young man in good health. Some clones in this sample may be carry-over from other donors' samples. Sequencing used naive CD4+ T cells from PBMCs. Subset given: CD45RA+ positively selected.

CDR3 in DNA: TGTGCCAGCAGCAAGGACAGGGCCTACGAGCAGTACTTC. The encoded protein is CASSKDRAYEQYF. The V call is TRBV7-2, the J call TRBJ2-7, with 8 bases fitting TRBD1. Unmatched junction bases numbered 2, after V lost 5 bases and J lost 2 bases. Germline V gene sequence: CDR1 SGHTA, CDR2 FQGNSA. The CDR3 consists of 13 residues.